The text below deals with one T cell receptor beta chain. Its antigen is still unknown. By way of CD45RO/CCR7/CD25/CD127/CD95/CD27, the CD4+ regulatory, stem cell-like memory, central memory and naive cells were sorted. Without exception, sorted populations had purity beyond 95%. Since all of the isolated RNA was reverse transcribed, expressed TCRB transcripts were what got sequenced. TCRdb's copy holds only in-frame clones and misses some; the assay was immunoSEQ multiplex PCR. The sample carries some 150,000 clones, about 13% recorded once. The data were taken from a study of beta chain features in type 1 diabetes. The wider study: Investigators examined around 98 million sorted cells across all samples.

Germline CDR1 SGHDN, CDR2 FVKESK. The CDR3 covers 14 residues. Trimming at V came to 2 bases and at J to 5 bases, leaving 2 bases not matched to a gene. Study results and caveats: Type 1 diabetes patients had VDJ junctions that carried fewer insertions and more deletions. Type 1 diabetes patients had moderately but significantly shorter TCRB CDR3s in all four CD4+ subsets.

This sequence was found in a man between 18 and 35 years old with type 1 diabetes. Sequenced: central memory CD4+ T cells from blood. The chain carries TRBV14 and TRBJ2-3, with TRBD1 matching over 9 bases. The CDR3 spells CASSQYRGQDTQYF. DNA of the CDR3: TGTGCCAGCAGCCAATACAGGGGGCAAGATACGCAGTATTTT. The full variable domain, with the rest looked up from reference TRBV14 and TRBJ2-3, is EAGVTQFPSHSVIEKGQTVTLRCDPISGHDNLYWYRRVMGKEIKFLLHFVKESKQDESGMPNNRFLAERTGGTYSTLKVQPAELEDSGVYFCASSQYRGQDTQYFGPGTRLTVL.